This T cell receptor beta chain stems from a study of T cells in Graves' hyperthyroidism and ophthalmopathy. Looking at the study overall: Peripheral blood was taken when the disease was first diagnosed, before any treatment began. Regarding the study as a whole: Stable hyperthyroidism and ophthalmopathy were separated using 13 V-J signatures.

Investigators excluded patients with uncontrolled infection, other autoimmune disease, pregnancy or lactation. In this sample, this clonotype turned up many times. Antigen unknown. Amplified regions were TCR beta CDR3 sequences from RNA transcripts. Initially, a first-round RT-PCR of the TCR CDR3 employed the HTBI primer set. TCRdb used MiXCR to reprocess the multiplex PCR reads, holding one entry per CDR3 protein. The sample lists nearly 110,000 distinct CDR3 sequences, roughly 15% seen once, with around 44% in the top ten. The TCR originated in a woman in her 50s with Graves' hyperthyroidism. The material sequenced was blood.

The CDR3 DNA is TGTGCCAGCAGAGTGGGAGGGGCAAGCACAGATACGCAGTATTTT. This sequence encodes CASRVGGASTDTQYF. The chain carries TRBV28 and TRBJ2-3, with 7 nucleotides matching TRBD2. CDR3 length equals 15 residues. The V and J ends lost 6 bases and 0 bases, in that order; junction bases with no gene match: 6. The germline gives CDR1 MDHEN, CDR2 SYDVKM.